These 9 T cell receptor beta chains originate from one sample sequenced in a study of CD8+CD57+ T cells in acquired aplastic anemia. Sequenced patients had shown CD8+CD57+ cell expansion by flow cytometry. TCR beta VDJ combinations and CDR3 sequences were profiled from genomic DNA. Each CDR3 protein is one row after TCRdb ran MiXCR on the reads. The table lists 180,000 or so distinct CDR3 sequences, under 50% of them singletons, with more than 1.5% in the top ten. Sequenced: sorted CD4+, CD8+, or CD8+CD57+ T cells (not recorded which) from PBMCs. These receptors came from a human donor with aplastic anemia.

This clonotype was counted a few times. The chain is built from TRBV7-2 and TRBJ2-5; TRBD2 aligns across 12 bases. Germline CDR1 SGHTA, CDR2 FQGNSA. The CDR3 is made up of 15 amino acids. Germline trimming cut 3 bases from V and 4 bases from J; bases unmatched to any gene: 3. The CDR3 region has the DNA TGTGCCAGCAGCTTGACTAGCGGGAGACTAGAGACCCAGTACTTC. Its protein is CASSLTSGRLETQYF.

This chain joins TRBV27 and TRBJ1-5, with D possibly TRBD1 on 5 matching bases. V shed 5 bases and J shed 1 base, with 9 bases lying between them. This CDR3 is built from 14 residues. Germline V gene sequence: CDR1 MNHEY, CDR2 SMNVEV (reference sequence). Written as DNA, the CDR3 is TGTGCCAGCAGTCAGGGTACAAGCAATCAGCCCCAGCATTTT. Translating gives CASSQGTSNQPQHF.

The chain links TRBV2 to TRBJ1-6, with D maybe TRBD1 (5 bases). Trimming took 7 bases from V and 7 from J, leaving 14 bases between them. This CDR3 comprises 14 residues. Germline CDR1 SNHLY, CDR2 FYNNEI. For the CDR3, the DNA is TGTGCCAGCACCGAGATGGGGGTAAATTCACCCCTCCACTTT. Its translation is CASTEMGVNSPLHF.

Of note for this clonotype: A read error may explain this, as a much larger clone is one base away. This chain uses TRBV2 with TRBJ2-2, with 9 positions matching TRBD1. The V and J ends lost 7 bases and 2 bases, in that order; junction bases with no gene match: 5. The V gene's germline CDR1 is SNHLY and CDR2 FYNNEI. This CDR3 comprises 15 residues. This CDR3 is CASTRDRVNTGELFF. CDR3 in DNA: TGTGCCAGCACTCGGGACAGGGTAAACACCGGGGAGCTGTTTTTT.

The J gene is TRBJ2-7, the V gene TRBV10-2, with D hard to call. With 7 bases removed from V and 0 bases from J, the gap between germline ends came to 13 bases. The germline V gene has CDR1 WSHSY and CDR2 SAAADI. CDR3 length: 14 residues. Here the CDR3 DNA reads TGCGCCAGCACCCTGGCTGGATTCTCCTACGAGCAGTACTTC. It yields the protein CASTLAGFSYEQYF.

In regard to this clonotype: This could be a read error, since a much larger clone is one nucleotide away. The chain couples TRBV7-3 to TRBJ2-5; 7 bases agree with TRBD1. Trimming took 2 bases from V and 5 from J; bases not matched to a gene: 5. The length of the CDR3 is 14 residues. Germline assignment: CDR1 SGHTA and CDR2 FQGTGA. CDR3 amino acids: CASSLDRVTETQYF. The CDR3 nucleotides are TGTGCCAGCAGCTTAGACAGGGTGACGGAGACCCAGTACTTC.

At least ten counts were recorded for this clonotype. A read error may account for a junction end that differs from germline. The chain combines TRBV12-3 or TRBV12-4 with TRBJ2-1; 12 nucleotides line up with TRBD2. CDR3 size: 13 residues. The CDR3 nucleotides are TGTGCCAGCAGCCGGACTAGCGGGAATGAACAGTTCTTC. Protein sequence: CASSRTSGNEQFF.

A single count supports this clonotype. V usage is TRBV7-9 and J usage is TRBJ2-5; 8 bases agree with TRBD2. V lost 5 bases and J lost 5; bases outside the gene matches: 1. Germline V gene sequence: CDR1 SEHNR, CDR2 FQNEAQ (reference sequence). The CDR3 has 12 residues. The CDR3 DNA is TGTGCCAGCAGCGGCGGGGGGGAGACCCAGTACTTC. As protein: CASSGGGETQYF.

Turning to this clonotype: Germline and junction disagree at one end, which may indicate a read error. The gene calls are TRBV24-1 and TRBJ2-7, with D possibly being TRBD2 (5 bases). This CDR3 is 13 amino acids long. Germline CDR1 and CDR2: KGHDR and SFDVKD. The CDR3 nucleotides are TGCGCCAGCAGCTCGCGGGTAGGATACGAGCAGTACTTC. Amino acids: CASSSRVGYEQYF.